Listed here are 21 T cell receptor beta chains from one sample, sequenced in a study of T cell responses to AZD1222 COVID-19 vaccine. Data came from immunoSEQ multiplex PCR; TCRdb stores just in-frame clones and leaves some out. Of around 130,000 clones detected, roughly 85% appear once; the ten largest clones hold 9% to 9.5%. The starting material was peripheral blood, obtained on day 0 of AZD1222 vaccination. The receptors derive from an adult in good health.

The chain has TRBV19 and TRBJ1-2, with D hard to call. There are 11 residues in the CDR3. In germline, CDR1 is LNHDA, CDR2 SQIVND (reference sequence). The germline V and J ends were trimmed by 8 bases and 3 bases, with 7 bases remaining between them. The CDR3 DNA reads TGTGCCAGTTCGGTGTACTATGGCTACACCTTC. Amino acid sequence: CASSVYYGYTF.

The chain recombines TRBV7-3 with TRBJ2-3; D is perhaps TRBD1 (6 bases). The germline V and J ends were trimmed by 7 bases and 2 bases, with 10 bases remaining between them. Germline CDR1 is SGHTA and CDR2 is FQGTGA. The CDR3 has 13 residues. In DNA form, the CDR3 reads TGTGCCAGCAAAGGGGGTTCCACAGATACGCAGTATTTT. Its protein product is CASKGGSTDTQYF. Combining the CDR3 with reference TRBV7-3 and TRBJ2-3 gives the whole variable domain GAGVSQTPSNKVTEKGKYVELRCDPISGHTALYWYRQSLGQGPEFLIYFQGTGAADDSGLPNDRFFAVRPEGSVSTLKIQRTERGDSAVYLCASKGGSTDTQYFGPGTRLTVL.

In this sample, this clone turned up once. The rearrangement joins TRBV12-3 or TRBV12-4 to TRBJ1-1; the match to TRBD1 covers 9 bases. V lost 6 bases to trimming and J lost 1 base; unmatched junction nucleotides: 0. The CDR3 spans 13 residues. The CDR3 region is CASRGQGNTEAFF. The CDR3 DNA sequence: TGTGCCAGCAGGGGACAGGGGAACACTGAAGCTTTCTTT.

The chain joins TRBV7-9 to TRBJ1-1; D perhaps matches TRBD1 (5 bases). CDR1 is SEHNR, CDR2 FQNEAQ, per germline (reference sequence). Trimming removed 1 base from V and 0 bases from J, with 12 bases in between. This CDR3 is built from 16 residues. The CDR3 protein is CASSLVPGRMNTEAFF. The CDR3 DNA reads as TGTGCCAGCAGCTTAGTCCCAGGGCGCATGAACACTGAAGCTTTCTTT.

In its sample, this clone was seen a few times. This chain uses TRBV27 with TRBJ2-3, with D possibly matching TRBD2 (5 bases). With 6 bases removed from V and 1 base from J, the gap between germline ends came to 35 bases. The CDR3 runs to 22 residues. Germline CDR1 and CDR2: MNHEY and SMNVEV (reference sequence). For the CDR3, the DNA is TGTGCCAGCAGCCGCCTCCTGGGAACGTCAGGACTTACACACCCTCGCACAGATACGCAGTATTTT. Protein product: CASSRLLGTSGLTHPRTDTQYF.

This sequence joins TRBV27 and TRBJ2-1; 15 bases fit TRBD2. The CDR3 contains 15 residues. The germline gives CDR1 MNHEY, CDR2 SMNVEV (reference sequence). The V gene end was trimmed by 5 bases and the J gene end by 7 bases; junction bases not matched to a gene: 3. The CDR3 is CASSPGTSGRNEQFF. The CDR3 nucleotides are TGTGCCAGCAGTCCCGGGACTAGCGGGAGGAATGAGCAGTTCTTC.

CDR3 residues: CASSLGLSEAFF. The DNA of the CDR3 is TGTGCCAGCAGCTTAGGGCTGAGTGAAGCTTTCTTT. The J gene is TRBJ1-1, the V gene TRBV11-2; D ambiguous. V was shortened by 1 base and J by 7 bases, with 7 bases between the two germline ends. The CDR3 loop spans 12 amino acids. The germline V gene encodes CDR1 SGHAT and CDR2 FQNNGV.

The gene calls are TRBV10-2 and TRBJ1-2, with D possibly matching TRBD1 (6 bases). This CDR3 is built from 14 residues. Germline V gene lookup returns CDR1 WSHSY and CDR2 SAAADI. Trimming pared 5 bases from V and 8 bases from J, leaving 18 bases between. DNA for the CDR3: TGCGCCAGCAGTACGGACAGCCTCTCCGGGGGCTACACCTTC. As protein: CASSTDSLSGGYTF.

This clone was recorded a few times. V and J are TRBV6-5 and TRBJ1-6; D is unclear. Trimming shortened V by 6 bases and J by 10 bases, and 13 bases separated the two germline ends. Germline V gives CDR1 MNHEY, CDR2 SVGAGI. The CDR3 consists of 13 residues. CDR3 protein: CASSPVQWSPLHF. CDR3 DNA sequence: TGTGCCAGCAGCCCAGTTCAGTGGTCACCCCTCCACTTT.

This chain links TRBV28 with TRBJ2-1; D is ambiguous. Germline lookup yields CDR1 MDHEN and CDR2 SYDVKM. V was cut by 5 bases and J by 4 bases, with 3 bases left in between. CDR3 size: 11 residues. The CDR3 protein is CASSRYNEQFF. DNA of the CDR3: TGTGCCAGCAGTAGATACAATGAGCAGTTCTTC.

The chain couples TRBV9 to TRBJ2-1, with TRBD2 matching over 11 bases. V shed 3 bases and J 4 bases; nucleotides not matched to a gene: 9. CDR1 is SGDLS, CDR2 YYNGEE, per germline. The CDR3 is 17 amino acids. The CDR3 DNA reads TGTGCCAGCAGCGCTAGCGGGGGGAATTCGAAGTACAATGAGCAGTTCTTC. Translated: CASSASGGNSKYNEQFF.

The chain is built from TRBV5-6 and TRBJ1-2; D is unclear. The CDR3 totals 14 residues. Trimming left V 0 bases short and J 8 bases short, with 14 bases between. The germline V gene has CDR1 SGHDT and CDR2 YYEEEE. The CDR3 region is CASSLGHSTGGYTF. The CDR3 bases are TGTGCCAGCAGCTTGGGACACTCAACGGGGGGCTACACCTTC.

The chain carries TRBV9 and TRBJ2-7; 11 bases line up with TRBD2. CDR1 SGDLS and CDR2 YYNGEE come from the germline V gene. The CDR3 runs to 14 residues. J gave up 9 bases and V 4 bases, and 9 bases lay outside the gene matches. In nucleotides, the CDR3 is TGTGCCAGCAGCCCATTGACTAGCGGGGCGCCGCAGTACTTC. Amino acids: CASSPLTSGAPQYF.

The chain links TRBV19 to TRBJ2-1, with unresolved D. Germline values: CDR1 LNHDA, CDR2 SQIVND (reference sequence). Trimming stripped 6 bases from V and 6 bases from J, with 15 bases between. The CDR3 spans 14 residues. CDR3 in amino acids: CASSLRIPVNEQFF. In nucleotides, the CDR3 is TGTGCCAGTAGCCTGCGGATACCCGTCAATGAGCAGTTCTTC.

The chain links TRBV27 to TRBJ1-5; TRBD1 is a possible D gene (5 bases). CDR3 length: 15 amino acids. Trimming pared 7 bases from V and 0 bases from J, leaving 13 bases between. Germline CDR1 MNHEY, CDR2 SMNVEV (reference sequence). CDR3 residues: CASTRWGDSNQPQHF. The DNA for the CDR3 is TGTGCCAGCACCCGTTGGGGGGATAGCAATCAGCCCCAGCATTTT.

The rearrangement uses TRBV5-1 and TRBJ1-1; maybe TRBD1 (5 bases). The germline V gene encodes CDR1 SGHRS and CDR2 YFSETQ. The V end was cut by 1 base, the J end by 3 bases, with 10 bases between. This CDR3 comprises 14 residues. The CDR3 reads CASSLYGGDTEAFF. CDR3 bases: TGCGCCAGCAGCTTGTACGGGGGAGACACTGAAGCTTTCTTT.

The chain joins TRBV12-5 to TRBJ2-3, with D possibly being TRBD1 (6 bases). The CDR3 has 15 residues. CDR1 is LGHNT and CDR2 is FRNRAP in the germline V gene. The V gene lost 5 bases and the J gene lost 0 bases, with 12 bases spanning the gap. The CDR3 protein is CASGLDRTSTDTQYF. The CDR3 DNA reads as TGTGCTAGTGGTCTGGACAGAACTAGCACAGATACGCAGTATTTT.

This chain joins TRBV2 and TRBJ1-4; D remains ambiguous. This CDR3 contains 13 residues. V was trimmed by 1 base and J by 3 bases, leaving 3 bases between them. The germline gives CDR1 SNHLY, CDR2 FYNNEI. The chain's CDR3 is CASSEVANEKLFF. The CDR3 DNA is TGTGCCAGCAGTGAAGTGGCTAATGAAAAACTGTTTTTT.

This clone came up a few times. The genes are TRBV18 and TRBJ1-2; D is perhaps TRBD1 (5 bases). Trimming cost V 6 bases and J 7 bases, with 18 bases left between them. The CDR3 contains 14 residues. The germline CDR1 and CDR2 sequences are KGHSH and LQKENI. The DNA for the CDR3 is TGTGCCAGCTCTCCCACGGACAAGGCGGGTGGCTACACCTTC. Translated, it gives CASSPTDKAGGYTF.

The gene calls are TRBV5-1 and TRBJ1-5, with TRBD1 matching over 9 bases. Germline V lookup: CDR1 SGHRS, CDR2 YFSETQ. With V trimmed by 4 bases and J by 4 bases, 6 bases remained unmatched. The CDR3 runs 15 residues. The CDR3 region is CASSPGTGNNQPQHF. DNA for the CDR3: TGCGCCAGCAGCCCGGGGACAGGGAATAATCAGCCCCAGCATTTT.

The chain combines TRBV7-3 with TRBJ2-7; TRBD2 matches at 12 bases. V was pared by 5 bases and J by 4 bases, with 3 bases of the junction left unmatched. The germline V gene encodes CDR1 SGHTA and CDR2 FQGTGA. CDR3 length: 14 amino acids. The CDR3 protein is CASSPSGRGYEQYF. In nucleotides, the CDR3 is TGTGCCAGCAGCCCTAGCGGGAGGGGATACGAGCAGTACTTC.